This TCR beta chain was documented in a study of cytomegalovirus exposure and HLA in healthy donors. Healthy bone marrow donors supplied every sample. Use of 60 Vbeta and 13 Jbeta primers characterized the PCR. Libraries were prepared by immunoSEQ multiplex PCR; TCRdb keeps only in-frame clonotypes and omits some of them. The top ten clones hold 0.25% to 0.3% of a sample with 200,000 or so clones, 84% of them seen once. This clone came up a few times. Its cognate antigen is unknown. Study-wide findings and caveats: In a later analysis, CMV-associated beta chains were mostly HLA-associated, it appeared. In an earlier analysis, in several hundred donors, most V segments appeared productive either ~87% or ~30% of the time. Later on, an analysis showed TCR association rates differing by HLA locus, with DRB1 the most and HLA-C the fewest.

Source material: PBMCs. The sequence was collected from a boy aged 10-17 years in good health and CMV-seronegative.

CDR3: CASSVGTEVYNEQFF. The CDR3 nucleotides are TGTGCCAGCAGCGTCGGGACAGAAGTTTACAATGAGCAGTTCTTC. The chain combines TRBV9 with TRBJ2-1, with 7 bases aligning to TRBD1. Germline CDR1 reads SGDLS; CDR2 reads YYNGEE. The CDR3 has 15 residues. Trimming at V came to 2 bases and at J to 4 bases, leaving 6 bases not matched to a gene.